This T cell receptor beta chain was observed in a study of regulatory T cells in long-lasting Graves disease. Time point of the sample: newly diagnosed GD, antithyroid drugs for less than 3 months. From RNA extracted from PBMCs, the TCR library was made. CDR3 regions were amplified by Arm-PCR using iRepertoire HTBI primers to build TCR beta libraries. From the multiplex PCR reads, TCRdb called clonotypes with MiXCR, one entry per CDR3 protein. This table has some 250,000 distinct CDR3 sequences, approximately 20% appearing once. This clonotype was seen repeatedly, ten times or more. Germline V gene sequence: CDR1 KGHDR, CDR2 SFDVKD. V gave up 4 bases and J gave up 2 bases; unmatched junction bases: 11. This CDR3 contains 18 residues.

This chain joins TRBV24-1 and TRBJ2-1; the match to TRBD1 covers 9 bases. This TCR was sampled from a female donor with Graves disease. Here the sequenced sample was peripheral blood mononuclear cells (PBMCs), taken at new diagnosis, from a patient treated with antithyroid drugs. The CDR3 nucleotides are TGTGCCACCAGTGACCCCCCCGGGACAGGGATTGCCTACAATGAGCAGTTCTTC. Encoded protein: CATSDPPGTGIAYNEQFF.